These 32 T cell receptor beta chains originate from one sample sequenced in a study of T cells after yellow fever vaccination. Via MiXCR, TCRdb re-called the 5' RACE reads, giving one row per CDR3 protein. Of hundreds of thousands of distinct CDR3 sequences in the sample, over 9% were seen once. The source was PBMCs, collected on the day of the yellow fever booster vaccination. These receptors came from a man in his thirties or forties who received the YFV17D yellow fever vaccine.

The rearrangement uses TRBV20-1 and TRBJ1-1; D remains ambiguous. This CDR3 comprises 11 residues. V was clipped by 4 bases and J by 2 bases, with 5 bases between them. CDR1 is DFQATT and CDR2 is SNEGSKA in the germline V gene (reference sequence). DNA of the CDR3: TGCAGTGCTACAAGCAACACTGAAGCTTTCTTT. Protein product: CSATSNTEAFF.

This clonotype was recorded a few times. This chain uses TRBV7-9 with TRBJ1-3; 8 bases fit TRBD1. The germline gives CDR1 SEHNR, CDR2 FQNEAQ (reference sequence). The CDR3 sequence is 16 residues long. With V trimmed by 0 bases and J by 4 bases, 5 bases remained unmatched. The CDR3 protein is CASSLARTGSGNTIYF. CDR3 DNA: TGTGCCAGCAGCTTAGCTAGGACAGGGAGCGGAAACACCATATATTTT. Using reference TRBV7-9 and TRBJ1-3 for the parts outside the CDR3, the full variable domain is DTGVSQNPRHKITKRGQNVTFRCDPISEHNRLYWYRQTLGQGPEFLTYFQNEAQLEKSRLLSDRFSAERPKGSFSTLEIQRTEQGDSAMYLCASSLARTGSGNTIYFGEGSWLTVV.

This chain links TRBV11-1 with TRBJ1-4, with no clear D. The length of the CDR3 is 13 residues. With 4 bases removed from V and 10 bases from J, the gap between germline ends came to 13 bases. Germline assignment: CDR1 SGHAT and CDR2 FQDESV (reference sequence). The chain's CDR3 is CASSSDQYGKLFF. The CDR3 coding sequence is TGTGCCAGCAGCTCGGACCAATACGGAAAACTGTTTTTT.

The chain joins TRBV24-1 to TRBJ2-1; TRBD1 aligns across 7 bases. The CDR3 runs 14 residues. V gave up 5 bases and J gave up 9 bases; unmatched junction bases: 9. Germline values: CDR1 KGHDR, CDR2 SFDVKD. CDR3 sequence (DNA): TGTGCCACCAGTGGCCAAGGGGGCAGCGCTGAGCAGTTCTTC. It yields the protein CATSGQGGSAEQFF.

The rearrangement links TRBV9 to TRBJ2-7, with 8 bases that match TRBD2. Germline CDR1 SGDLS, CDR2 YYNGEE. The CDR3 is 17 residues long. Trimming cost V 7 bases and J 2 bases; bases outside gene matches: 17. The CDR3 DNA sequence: TGTGCCAGCGCTCTGTCTTCTTCTAGCGGGTCGCCCTACGAGCAGTACTTC. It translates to CASALSSSSGSPYEQYF.

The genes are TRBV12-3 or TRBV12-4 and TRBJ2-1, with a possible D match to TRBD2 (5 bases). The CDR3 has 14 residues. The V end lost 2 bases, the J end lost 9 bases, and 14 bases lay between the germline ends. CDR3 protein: CASSLTPSPSEQFF. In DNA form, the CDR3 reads TGTGCCAGCAGTTTAACCCCTAGCCCTAGTGAGCAGTTCTTC.

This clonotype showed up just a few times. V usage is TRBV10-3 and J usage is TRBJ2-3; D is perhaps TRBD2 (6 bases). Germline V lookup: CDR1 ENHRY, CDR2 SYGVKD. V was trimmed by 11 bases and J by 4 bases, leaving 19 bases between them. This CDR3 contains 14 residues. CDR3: CAVSEGRMADTQYF. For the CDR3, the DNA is TGTGCCGTATCAGAGGGGAGGATGGCAGATACGCAGTATTTT.

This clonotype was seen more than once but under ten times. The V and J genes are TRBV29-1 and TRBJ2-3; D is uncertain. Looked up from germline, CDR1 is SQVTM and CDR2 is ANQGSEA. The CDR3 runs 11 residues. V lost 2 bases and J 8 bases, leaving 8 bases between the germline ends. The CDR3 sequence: CSVEPSITQYF. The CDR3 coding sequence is TGCAGCGTTGAACCTTCTATTACGCAGTATTTT.

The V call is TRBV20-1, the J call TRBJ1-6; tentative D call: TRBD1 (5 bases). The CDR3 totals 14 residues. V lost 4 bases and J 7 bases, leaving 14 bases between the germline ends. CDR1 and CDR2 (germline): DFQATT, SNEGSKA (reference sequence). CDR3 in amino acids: CSATHSGQNSPLHF. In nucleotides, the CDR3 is TGCAGTGCTACGCACTCGGGGCAGAATTCACCCCTCCACTTT.

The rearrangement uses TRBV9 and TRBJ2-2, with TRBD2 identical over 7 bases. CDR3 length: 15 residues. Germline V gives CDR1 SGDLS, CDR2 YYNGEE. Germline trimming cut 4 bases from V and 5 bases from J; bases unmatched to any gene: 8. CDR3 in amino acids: CASSLLWGGTGELFF. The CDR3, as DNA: TGTGCCAGCAGCCTCCTCTGGGGGGGGACCGGGGAGCTGTTTTTT.

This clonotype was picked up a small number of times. CDR3 region: CSARGPGDQPQHF. In DNA, the CDR3 is TGCAGTGCTAGAGGACCGGGGGATCAGCCCCAGCATTTT. The V gene is TRBV20-1, the J gene TRBJ1-5, with D possibly being TRBD1 (5 bases). This CDR3 comprises 13 residues. Per the germline V gene, CDR1 is DFQATT and CDR2 is SNEGSKA (reference sequence). V was trimmed by 1 base and J by 5 bases, leaving 9 bases between them.

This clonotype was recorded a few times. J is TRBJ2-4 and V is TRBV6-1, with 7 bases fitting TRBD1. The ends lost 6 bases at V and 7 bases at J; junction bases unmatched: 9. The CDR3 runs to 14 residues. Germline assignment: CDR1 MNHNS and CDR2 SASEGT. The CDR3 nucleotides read TGTGCCAGCAGCCGCGGACAGGACCCCAACATTCAGTACTTC. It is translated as CASSRGQDPNIQYF.

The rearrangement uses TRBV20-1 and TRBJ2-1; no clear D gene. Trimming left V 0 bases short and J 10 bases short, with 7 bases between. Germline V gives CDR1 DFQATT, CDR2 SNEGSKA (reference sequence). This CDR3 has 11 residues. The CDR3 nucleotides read TGCAGTGCTAGAGAGCCGCGAGAGCAGTTCTTC. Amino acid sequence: CSAREPREQFF.

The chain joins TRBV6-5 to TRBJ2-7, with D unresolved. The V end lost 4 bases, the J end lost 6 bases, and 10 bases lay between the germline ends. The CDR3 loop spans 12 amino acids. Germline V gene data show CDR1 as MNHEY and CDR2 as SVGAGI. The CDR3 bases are TGTGCCAGCAGTTCTAGGGTAACCGAGCAGTACTTC. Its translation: CASSSRVTEQYF.

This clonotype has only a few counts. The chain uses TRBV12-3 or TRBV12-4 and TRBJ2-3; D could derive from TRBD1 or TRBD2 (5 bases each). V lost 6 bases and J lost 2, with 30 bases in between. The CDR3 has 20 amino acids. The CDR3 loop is CASSTRKRSLGEGHTDTQYF. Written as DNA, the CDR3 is TGTGCCAGCAGCACCCGCAAAAGGTCACTGGGGGAAGGTCACACAGATACGCAGTATTTT.

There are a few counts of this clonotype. CDR3 sequence: CSARNQNTGELFF. The CDR3 coding sequence is TGCAGTGCTAGAAATCAGAACACCGGGGAGCTGTTTTTT. The chain recombines TRBV20-1 with TRBJ2-2; unclear D gene. The CDR3 consists of 13 residues. V dropped 2 bases and J dropped 1 base, with 5 bases sitting between them. Germline CDR1 DFQATT, CDR2 SNEGSKA (reference sequence).

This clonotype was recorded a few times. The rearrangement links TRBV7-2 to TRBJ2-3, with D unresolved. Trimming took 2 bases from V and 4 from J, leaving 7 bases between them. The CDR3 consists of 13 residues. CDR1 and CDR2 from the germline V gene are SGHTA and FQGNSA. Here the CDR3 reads CASSLLTADTQYF. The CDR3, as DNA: TGTGCCAGCAGCTTATTAACGGCAGATACGCAGTATTTT.

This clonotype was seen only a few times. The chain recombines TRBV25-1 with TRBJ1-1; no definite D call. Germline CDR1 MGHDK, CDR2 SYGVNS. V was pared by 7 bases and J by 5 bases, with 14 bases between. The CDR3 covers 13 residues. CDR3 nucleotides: TGTGCCAGCACCGTCAAGGAGGCGACTGAAGCTTTCTTT. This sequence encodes CASTVKEATEAFF.

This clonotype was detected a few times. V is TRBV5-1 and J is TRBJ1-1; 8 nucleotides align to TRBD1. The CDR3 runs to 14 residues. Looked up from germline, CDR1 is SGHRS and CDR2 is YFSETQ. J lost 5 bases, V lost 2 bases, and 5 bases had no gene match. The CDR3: CASSLDRGKTEAFF. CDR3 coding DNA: TGCGCCAGCAGCTTAGACAGGGGAAAGACTGAAGCTTTCTTT.

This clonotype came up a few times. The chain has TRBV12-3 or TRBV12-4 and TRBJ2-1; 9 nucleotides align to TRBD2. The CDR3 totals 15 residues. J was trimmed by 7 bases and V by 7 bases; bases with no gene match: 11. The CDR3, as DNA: TGTGCCAGCACCCCGGTAGCGGGAGCGTTTAATGAGCAGTTCTTC. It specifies CASTPVAGAFNEQFF.

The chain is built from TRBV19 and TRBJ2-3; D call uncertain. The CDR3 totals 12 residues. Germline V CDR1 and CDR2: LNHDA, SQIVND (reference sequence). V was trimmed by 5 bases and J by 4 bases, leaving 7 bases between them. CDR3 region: CASSEVPDTQYF. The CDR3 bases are TGTGCCAGTAGTGAGGTGCCAGATACGCAGTATTTT.

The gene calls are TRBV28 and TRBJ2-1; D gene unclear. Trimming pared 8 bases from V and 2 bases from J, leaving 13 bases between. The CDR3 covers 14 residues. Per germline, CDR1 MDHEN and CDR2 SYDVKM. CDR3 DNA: TGTGCCAGCCAAAAGCTAGGGACCTACAATGAGCAGTTCTTC. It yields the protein CASQKLGTYNEQFF.

CDR3 DNA sequence: TGTGCCAGCAATCGACAGGGTGTGGGCAATGAGCAGTTCTTC. Translation: CASNRQGVGNEQFF. This chain links TRBV5-4 with TRBJ2-1; 7 bases line up with TRBD1. The length of the CDR3 is 14 residues. From germline, CDR1 is SGHNT and CDR2 YYREEE (reference sequence). Unmatched junction bases numbered 9, after V lost 6 bases and J lost 6 bases.

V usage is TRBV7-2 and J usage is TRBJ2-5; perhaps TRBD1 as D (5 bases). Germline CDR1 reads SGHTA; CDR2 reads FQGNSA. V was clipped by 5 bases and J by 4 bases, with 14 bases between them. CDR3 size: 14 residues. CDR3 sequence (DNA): TGTGCCAGCAGCCCAGGGCGCGCAGGAGAGACCCAGTACTTC. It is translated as CASSPGRAGETQYF.

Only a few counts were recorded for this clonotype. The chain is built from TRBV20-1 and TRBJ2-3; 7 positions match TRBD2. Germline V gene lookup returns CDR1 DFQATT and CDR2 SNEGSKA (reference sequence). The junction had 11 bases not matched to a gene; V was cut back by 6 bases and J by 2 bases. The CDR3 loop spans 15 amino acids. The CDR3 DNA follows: TGCAGTGCCCGTATGGGAGGGACTTTCACAGATACGCAGTATTTT. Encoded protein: CSARMGGTFTDTQYF.

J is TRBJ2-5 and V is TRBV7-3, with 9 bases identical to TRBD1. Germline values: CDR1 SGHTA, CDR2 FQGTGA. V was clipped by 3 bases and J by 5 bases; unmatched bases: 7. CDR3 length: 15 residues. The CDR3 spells CASSLGTGSMETQYF. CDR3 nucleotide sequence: TGTGCCAGCAGCTTGGGGACAGGGTCGATGGAGACCCAGTACTTC.

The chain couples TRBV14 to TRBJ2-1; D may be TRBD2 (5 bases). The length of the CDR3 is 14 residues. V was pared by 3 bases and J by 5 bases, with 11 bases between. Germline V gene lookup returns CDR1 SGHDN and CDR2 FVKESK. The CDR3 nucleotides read TGTGCCAGCAGCCAGCTTGGACTGAACAATGAGCAGTTCTTC. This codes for CASSQLGLNNEQFF.

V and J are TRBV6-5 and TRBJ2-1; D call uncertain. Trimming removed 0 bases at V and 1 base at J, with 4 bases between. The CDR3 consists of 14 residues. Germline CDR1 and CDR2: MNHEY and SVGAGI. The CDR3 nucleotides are TGTGCCAGCAGTTACTCTCGATCCTACAATGAGCAGTTCTTC. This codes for CASSYSRSYNEQFF.

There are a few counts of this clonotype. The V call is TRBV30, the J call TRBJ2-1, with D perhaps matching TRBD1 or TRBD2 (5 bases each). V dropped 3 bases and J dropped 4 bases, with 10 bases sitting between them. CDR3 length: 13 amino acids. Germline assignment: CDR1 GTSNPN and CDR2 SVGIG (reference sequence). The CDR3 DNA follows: TGTGCCTGGAGACAGGACTTATACAATGAGCAGTTCTTC. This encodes CAWRQDLYNEQFF. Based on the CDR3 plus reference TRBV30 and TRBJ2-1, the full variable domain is SQTIHQWPATLVQPVGSPLSLECTVEGTSNPNLYWYRQAAGRGLQLLFYSVGIGQISSEVPQNLSASRPQDRQFILSSKKLLLSDSGFYLCAWRQDLYNEQFFGPGTRLTVL.

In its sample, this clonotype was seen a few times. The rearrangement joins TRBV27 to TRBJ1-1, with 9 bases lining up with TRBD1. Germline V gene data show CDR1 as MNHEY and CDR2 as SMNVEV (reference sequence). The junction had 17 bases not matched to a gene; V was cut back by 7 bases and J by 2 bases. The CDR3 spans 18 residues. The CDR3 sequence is CASTTLEIGTGRNTEAFF. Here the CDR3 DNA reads TGTGCCAGCACTACCCTAGAGATTGGGACAGGGAGAAACACTGAAGCTTTCTTT.

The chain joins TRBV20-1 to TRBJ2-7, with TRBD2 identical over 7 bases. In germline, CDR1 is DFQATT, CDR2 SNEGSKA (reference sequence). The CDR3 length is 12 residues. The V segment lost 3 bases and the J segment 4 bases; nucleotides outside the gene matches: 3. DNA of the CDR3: TGCAGTGCTAGCGTCGGGAGGTACGAGCAGTACTTC. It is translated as CSASVGRYEQYF.

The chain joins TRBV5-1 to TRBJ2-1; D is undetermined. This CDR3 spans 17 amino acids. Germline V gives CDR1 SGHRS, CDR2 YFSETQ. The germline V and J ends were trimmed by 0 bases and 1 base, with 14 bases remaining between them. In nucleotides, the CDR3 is TGCGCCAGCAGCTTGGACCCTACCCCATCTTCCTACAATGAGCAGTTCTTC. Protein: CASSLDPTPSSYNEQFF.